This T cell receptor beta chain derives from a study of Ad26.COV2.S vaccination and SARS-CoV-2 variants. Treatment of the sample: around 19 received Ad26.COV2.S at low or high dose, single or two shots; 5 received placebo; per-sample allocation not given. At day 63 after the first vaccine or placebo injection, samples were drawn. Whoever gave the sample was an adult aged 18-55 years in Boston. Built on an Ad26 vector, the vaccine expressed Wuhan-strain SARS-CoV-2 spike. Study results and limitations: CD8+ and CD4+ T cells specific for spike reportedly responded with substantial breadth after vaccination. TCR breadth and depth estimates may have understated total T cell responses.

There are 14 residues in the CDR3. V dropped 9 bases and J dropped 2 bases, with 14 bases sitting between them. Only in-frame clones appear in the TCRdb table, and some are missing; sequencing was by immunoSEQ multiplex PCR. The sample consists of 410,000 or so clones, about nine tenths of them appearing once. In regard to this clone: Its specificity is unknown.

The chain is built from TRBV5-3 and TRBJ2-2, with a possible D match to TRBD2 (5 bases). TRBV5-3 is an open reading frame, and its role is uncertain. The source was peripheral blood, collected in a trial of Ad26.COV2.S vaccine versus placebo. The clonotype comes from a person aged 18 to 65 who received the Ad26.COV2.S COVID-19 vaccine or a placebo. CDR3: CAIPAGSNTGELFF. In DNA form, the CDR3 reads TGTGCCATACCGGCGGGTTCCAACACCGGGGAGCTGTTTTTT.